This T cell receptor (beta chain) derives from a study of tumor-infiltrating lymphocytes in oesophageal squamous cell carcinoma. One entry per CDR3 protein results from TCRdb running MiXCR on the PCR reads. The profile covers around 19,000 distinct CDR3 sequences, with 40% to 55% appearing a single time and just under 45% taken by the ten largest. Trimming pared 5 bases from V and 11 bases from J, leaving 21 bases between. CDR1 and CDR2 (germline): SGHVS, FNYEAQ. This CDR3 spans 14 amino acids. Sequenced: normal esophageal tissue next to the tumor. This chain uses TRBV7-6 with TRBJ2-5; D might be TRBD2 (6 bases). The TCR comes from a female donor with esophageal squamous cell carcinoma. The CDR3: CASSPGSTNNEQYF. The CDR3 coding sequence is TGTGCCAGCAGCCCCGGGAGCACGAACAATGAGCAGTACTTC.